Here is one TCR beta chain with its context. The PCR contained 60 Vbeta and 13 Jbeta primers. Only in-frame clones appear in the TCRdb table, and some are missing; sequencing was by immunoSEQ multiplex PCR. The repertoire holds 85,000 to 130,000 clones, with 76% as singletons. The data stem from a study of cytomegalovirus exposure and HLA in healthy donors. Germline assignment: CDR1 MNHEY and CDR2 SVGAGI. Trimming left V 2 bases short and J 8 bases short, with 15 bases between. The CDR3 covers 14 residues. Sequencing was done on a sample of PBMCs. The TCR originated in a woman younger than 35 in good health and CMV-seropositive. The chain recombines TRBV6-5 with TRBJ1-1; no reliable D call. The CDR3 sequence is CASSYGRYGPEAFF. The CDR3 DNA is TGTGCCAGCAGTTACGGCAGGTACGGCCCGGAAGCTTTCTTT.